Included here is one T cell receptor (beta chain) sequence, with context. The antigen is not known. This CDR3 region has 11 residues. The ends were cut back, 3 bases at V and 5 bases at J, with 8 bases in the middle. From germline, CDR1 is DFQATT and CDR2 SNEGSKA (reference sequence). The sample belongs to a study of Tregs in tolerant kidney transplant recipients. Profiling relied on immunoSEQ multiplex PCR, and the TCRdb table lists in-frame clones only, not all of them. The repertoire holds about 19,000 clones, with 55% to 75% as singletons. The sample consisted of Tregs from blood cultured with allogeneic cells. This chain connects TRBV20-1 to TRBJ2-7; D is possibly TRBD1 (5 bases). The receptor was isolated from a human donor in good health. CDR3 bases: TGCAGTGCTAGGAAGGGGAACGAGCAGTACTTC. Translated: CSARKGNEQYF.